The 8 T cell receptor beta chains given below trace back to one sample, sequenced in a study of blood T cell repertoires in COVID-19. Assay used: immunoSEQ multiplex PCR; TCRdb lists only in-frame clones, some missing. The sample contains approximately 140,000 clones, around 80% of which appear only once. What was sequenced was peripheral blood. The origin of the receptors is a man aged 50 to 59 with acute or convalescent COVID-19.

The J gene is TRBJ2-6, the V gene TRBV3-1 (or the pseudogene TRBV3-2), with TRBD1 matching over 8 bases. V lost 4 bases to trimming and J lost 2 bases; unmatched junction nucleotides: 4. The CDR3 consists of 16 residues. Per the germline V gene, CDR1 is LGHDT and CDR2 is YNNKEL (reference sequence). The CDR3 sequence is CASSLQGATGANVLTF. DNA of the CDR3: TGTGCCAGCAGCCTCCAGGGGGCGACTGGGGCCAACGTCCTGACTTTC.

The chain links TRBV7-2 to TRBJ2-2, with 7 bases matching TRBD2. The junction had 12 bases not matched to a gene; V was cut back by 5 bases and J by 6 bases. CDR1 is SGHTA and CDR2 is FQGNSA in the germline V gene. The CDR3 is 16 residues long. The CDR3 region is CASSQNPGLAAGELFF. Written as DNA, the CDR3 is TGTGCCAGCAGCCAAAATCCCGGCCTAGCGGCCGGGGAGCTGTTTTTT.

The rearrangement links TRBV6-5 to TRBJ2-1; the match to TRBD2 covers 9 bases. Per the germline V gene, CDR1 is MNHEY and CDR2 is SVGAGI. The CDR3 has 15 residues. J gave up 9 bases and V 6 bases, and 12 bases lay outside the gene matches. The CDR3 nucleotides read TGTGCCAGCAGCCTGGGGGCGGGGGGGCCGAGTGAGCAGTTCTTC. Translated: CASSLGAGGPSEQFF.

This chain joins TRBV7-2 and TRBJ2-5, with TRBD2 matching 7 bases. The CDR3 length is 13 residues. Germline CDR1 reads SGHTA; CDR2 reads FQGNSA. The V segment lost 1 base and the J segment 5 bases; nucleotides outside the gene matches: 1. CDR3 loop: CASSLGLAETQYF. DNA of the CDR3: TGTGCCAGCAGCTTAGGACTAGCTGAGACCCAGTACTTC.

This chain uses TRBV6-1 with TRBJ2-5, with a tentative D call TRBD2 (6 bases). Germline V gives CDR1 MNHNS, CDR2 SASEGT. The CDR3 is made up of 15 amino acids. V dropped 3 bases and J dropped 5 bases, with 16 bases sitting between them. The CDR3 nucleotides are TGTGCCAGCAGTGACCCCGGGGGACGGGGGGAGACCCAGTACTTC. Encoded protein: CASSDPGGRGETQYF.

This clone was detected only once. The rearrangement uses TRBV7-2 and TRBJ1-6; D remains ambiguous. The CDR3 is 15 residues long. Per the germline V gene, CDR1 is SGHTA and CDR2 is FQGNSA. With 1 base removed from V and 9 bases from J, the gap between germline ends came to 13 bases. CDR3 bases: TGTGCCAGCAGCTTAGTTCGGGGAGGTGGTTCACCCCTCCACTTT. Amino acids: CASSLVRGGGSPLHF.

This clone appeared once. The chain employs TRBV11-2 and TRBJ2-1; D is uncertain. V was pared by 4 bases and J by 6 bases, with 10 bases between. CDR3 length equals 13 residues. CDR1 and CDR2 (germline): SGHAT, FQNNGV. CDR3 sequence reads: CASSSRWANEQFF. CDR3 DNA: TGTGCCAGCAGCTCAAGGTGGGCCAATGAGCAGTTCTTC.

The genes are TRBV2 and TRBJ2-3; 7 bases are shared with TRBD1. Germline values: CDR1 SNHLY, CDR2 FYNNEI. CDR3 size: 15 residues. V dropped 7 bases and J dropped 6; count of bases not matched to a gene: 13. The CDR3 nucleotides read TGTGCCAGCACCCGACTCGACAGGGCAGGCGATACGCAGTATTTT. Protein sequence: CASTRLDRAGDTQYF.